The next 28 T cell receptor beta chains were all read from a single sample in a study of blood T cell repertoires in COVID-19. The protocol was immunoSEQ multiplex PCR, while the TCRdb copy is restricted to in-frame clones and leaves out a portion. The sample gives some 65,000 clones, about 92% of which show up once; less than 0.55% is in the top ten. The sample was peripheral blood. These receptors originate from a man between 45 and 60 years old with COVID-19, enrolled during active disease.

The V gene is TRBV18, the J gene TRBJ2-5; D remains ambiguous. This CDR3 is 14 amino acids long. The V and J ends lost 3 bases and 2 bases respectively, with 10 bases between them. CDR1 KGHSH and CDR2 LQKENI come from the germline V gene. CDR3 protein: CASSPRSVQETQYF. CDR3 sequence (DNA): TGTGCCAGCTCACCGAGGTCAGTTCAAGAGACCCAGTACTTC.

The sample holds one count of this clone. V gene TRBV5-1 combines with J gene TRBJ2-5; possibly TRBD2 for D (6 bases). Deletions cut 4 bases from V and 0 bases from J, with 13 bases between. Looked up from germline, CDR1 is SGHRS and CDR2 is YFSETQ. This CDR3 contains 15 residues. This CDR3 is CASSPPSEYQETQYF. Here the CDR3 DNA reads TGCGCCAGCAGCCCACCTAGCGAGTACCAAGAGACCCAGTACTTC.

V usage is TRBV2 and J usage is TRBJ2-3; perhaps TRBD2 as D (6 bases). Trimming removed 7 bases at V and 3 bases at J, with 14 bases between. The germline V gene encodes CDR1 SNHLY and CDR2 FYNNEI. This CDR3 contains 14 residues. The CDR3 is CASTLGRRTDTQYF. The CDR3 bases are TGTGCCAGCACACTTGGGAGGAGGACAGATACGCAGTATTTT.

V gene TRBV10-3 combines with J gene TRBJ2-4, with 7 bases fitting TRBD2. The CDR3 is 15 residues long. Germline CDR1 reads ENHRY; CDR2 reads SYGVKD. After removal of 3 bases from V and 6 bases from J, the junction contained 8 bases not matched to a gene. Here the CDR3 DNA reads TGTGCCATCAGTGACCCCCAAGGGGAGGGAAACATTCAGTACTTC. It yields the protein CAISDPQGEGNIQYF.

The chain has TRBV6-4 and TRBJ2-4; 10 nucleotides align to TRBD1. This CDR3 contains 15 residues. Unmatched junction bases numbered 8, after V lost 10 bases and J lost 2 bases. Germline CDR1 MRHNA, CDR2 SNTAGT. The CDR3 sequence is CANAGTGATKNIQYF. In nucleotides, the CDR3 is TGTGCCAACGCCGGGACAGGGGCGACCAAAAACATTCAGTACTTC.

The gene calls are TRBV4-1 and TRBJ1-6; D unresolved. The CDR3 extends over 14 amino acids. CDR1 and CDR2 (germline): MGHRA, YSYEKL. Trimming removed 2 bases at V and 7 bases at J, with 9 bases between. CDR3 amino acids: CASSQRGKNSPLHF. CDR3 bases: TGCGCCAGCAGCCAACGGGGTAAGAATTCACCCCTCCACTTT.

The chain combines TRBV4-2 with TRBJ2-7; D is perhaps TRBD2 (6 bases). Germline loops: CDR1 LGHNA, CDR2 YNFKEQ. Trimming removed 0 bases from V and 1 base from J, with 19 bases in between. CDR3 length: 18 residues. The CDR3 sequence: CASSQDLGRGRTSYEQYF. DNA of the CDR3: TGTGCCAGCAGCCAAGATCTAGGGCGGGGACGAACTTCCTACGAGCAGTACTTC.

This chain uses TRBV6-2 or TRBV6-3 with TRBJ2-7; 7 bases fit TRBD2. Unmatched junction bases numbered 22, after V lost 4 bases and J lost 7 bases. This CDR3 spans 18 amino acids. Germline values: CDR1 MNHEY, CDR2 SVGEGT. The CDR3 coding sequence is TGTGCCAGCAGTTCTTACCGCGGGACTAAGGATAATTTGTGGGAGCAGTACTTC. Translation gives CASSSYRGTKDNLWEQYF.

This chain uses TRBV7-2 with TRBJ2-3, with TRBD2 matching over 10 bases. V shed 4 bases, J shed 3 bases, and the junction held 10 bases outside the gene matches. The CDR3 loop spans 17 amino acids. Germline V gene sequence: CDR1 SGHTA, CDR2 FQGNSA. CDR3 amino acids: CASSSDPAGGRTDTQYF. The CDR3 DNA sequence: TGTGCCAGCAGCTCCGACCCAGCGGGAGGGAGGACAGATACGCAGTATTTT. Complete variable domain (other parts from reference TRBV7-2 and TRBJ2-3): GAGVSQSPSNKVTEKGKDVELRCDPISGHTALYWYRQSLGQGLEFLIYFQGNSAPDKSGLPSDRFSAERTGGSVSTLTIQRTQQEDSAVYLCASSSDPAGGRTDTQYFGPGTRLTVL.

The V gene is TRBV9, the J gene TRBJ2-1; 8 positions agree with TRBD2. The germline CDR1 and CDR2 sequences are SGDLS and YYNGEE. V trimming: 4 bases; J trimming: 9 bases; junction bases outside the gene matches: 9. The CDR3 runs to 14 residues. CDR3 DNA: TGTGCCAGCAGCTCCAGGACTAGCTCGCTTGAGCAGTTCTTC. Residues: CASSSRTSSLEQFF.

The chain uses TRBV4-1 and TRBJ2-1; TRBD2 matches 7 bases. The germline V gene encodes CDR1 MGHRA and CDR2 YSYEKL. V shed 2 bases, J shed 5 bases, and the junction held 15 bases outside the gene matches. CDR3 length: 18 amino acids. The CDR3 DNA sequence: TGCGCCAGCAGCCAATTCCCGCTGAGGGAGGGCCGGGACAATGAGCAGTTCTTC. Its translation is CASSQFPLREGRDNEQFF.

The rearrangement links TRBV28 to TRBJ2-5; TRBD2 matches 8 bases. Germline V CDR1 and CDR2: MDHEN, SYDVKM. The ends lost 6 bases at V and 2 bases at J; junction bases unmatched: 8. This CDR3 contains 15 residues. Here the CDR3 DNA reads TGTGCCAGCAGCCCCCTTGGACTAGCTCAAGAGACCCAGTACTTC. Its translation is CASSPLGLAQETQYF.

A single count supports this clone. This chain joins TRBV5-1 and TRBJ2-1; TRBD2 matches 10 bases. J gave up 1 base and V 4 bases, and 8 bases lay outside the gene matches. Looked up from germline, CDR1 is SGHRS and CDR2 is YFSETQ. The CDR3 extends over 17 amino acids. CDR3 region: CASSPSGLAESYNEQFF. In DNA, the CDR3 is TGCGCCAGCAGCCCCAGCGGACTAGCGGAGTCCTACAATGAGCAGTTCTTC.

This chain joins TRBV3-1 (or the pseudogene TRBV3-2) and TRBJ1-2; D possibly corresponds to TRBD1 (6 bases). The V gene's germline CDR1 is LGHDT and CDR2 YNNKEL (reference sequence). The length of the CDR3 is 13 residues. The germline V and J ends were trimmed by 3 bases and 8 bases, with 13 bases remaining between them. The CDR3 here is CASSQGAPRGYTF. CDR3 bases: TGTGCCAGCAGCCAGGGGGCGCCGAGGGGCTACACCTTC.

The chain employs TRBV20-1 and TRBJ2-1, with D tentatively TRBD2 (6 bases). Germline assignment: CDR1 DFQATT and CDR2 SNEGSKA (reference sequence). The CDR3 is 15 amino acids. V lost 3 bases and J 8 bases, leaving 20 bases between the germline ends. Here the CDR3 reads CSASQFRASEDEQFF. For the CDR3, the DNA is TGCAGTGCTAGTCAATTTCGCGCTAGCGAGGATGAGCAGTTCTTC.

This chain uses TRBV5-5 with TRBJ1-1; maybe TRBD1 (5 bases). Per the germline V gene, CDR1 is SGHKS and CDR2 is YYEKEE (reference sequence). V lost 2 bases, J lost 10 bases, and 24 bases lay in between. This CDR3 contains 16 residues. The CDR3 loop reads CASSFQAGPSIERAFF. DNA for the CDR3: TGTGCCAGCAGCTTTCAGGCAGGGCCAAGCATAGAGAGAGCTTTCTTT.

The chain combines TRBV13 with TRBJ2-3; TRBD1 agrees at 7 bases. V gave up 3 bases and J gave up 3 bases; unmatched junction bases: 15. Germline V gene lookup returns CDR1 PRHDT and CDR2 FYEKMQ (reference sequence). CDR3 length equals 18 residues. CDR3 DNA: TGTGCCAGCAGCTTTTTCCCGCTCAGGGGGACCAAGACAGATACGCAGTATTTT. Protein: CASSFFPLRGTKTDTQYF.

The chain joins TRBV9 to TRBJ2-2; maybe TRBD2 (6 bases). CDR3 length: 16 residues. The V end was cut by 4 bases, the J end by 1 base, with 14 bases between. Germline V gene sequence: CDR1 SGDLS, CDR2 YYNGEE. The CDR3 bases are TGTGCCAGCAGCCCTGGGACTTGGGAGAACACCGGGGAGCTGTTTTTT. Encoded protein: CASSPGTWENTGELFF.

A word on this clone: At the DNA level, this CDR3 is encoded by other sequences in the same sample as well. This sequence joins TRBV6-1 and TRBJ2-7; 7 bases are a match to TRBD2. Germline V CDR1 and CDR2: MNHNS, SASEGT. The CDR3 runs 15 residues. With 1 base clipped from V and 4 bases from J, the junction kept 7 bases outside the gene matches. Here the CDR3 reads CASSEGAGVQYEQYF. CDR3 coding DNA: TGTGCCAGCAGTGAAGGGGCGGGGGTCCAATACGAGCAGTACTTC.

In its sample, this clone was seen a few times. CDR3 in amino acids: CATSNGQVASANVLTF. The CDR3 nucleotides are TGTGCCACCAGCAACGGACAGGTGGCTTCGGCCAACGTCCTGACTTTC. The chain uses TRBV15 and TRBJ2-6; 7 nucleotides match TRBD1. The CDR3 has 16 amino acids. The V and J ends lost 4 bases and 6 bases, in that order; junction bases with no gene match: 9. In germline, CDR1 is LNHNV, CDR2 YYDKDF (reference sequence).

A word on this clone: Other DNA sequences of this sample code for an identical CDR3. The rearrangement joins TRBV5-1 to TRBJ2-5, with a possible D match to TRBD2 (7 bases). Germline CDR1 SGHRS, CDR2 YFSETQ. The germline V and J ends were trimmed by 4 bases and 5 bases, with 12 bases remaining between them. The CDR3 extends over 13 amino acids. CDR3 coding DNA: TGCGCCAGCAGCCTACGCGGGGGCGAGACCCAGTACTTC. Its protein is CASSLRGGETQYF.

The chain recombines TRBV5-6 with TRBJ2-2, with D unclear. Trimming pared 4 bases from V and 0 bases from J, leaving 10 bases between. The CDR3 contains 15 residues. From germline, CDR1 is SGHDT and CDR2 YYEEEE. DNA for the CDR3: TGTGCCAGCAGCCTACGATCTACGAACACCGGGGAGCTGTTTTTT. As protein: CASSLRSTNTGELFF.

The V gene is TRBV2, the J gene TRBJ2-7, with a tentative D call TRBD2 (5 bases). In germline, CDR1 is SNHLY, CDR2 FYNNEI. Trimming took off 6 bases at V and 4 bases at J, with 16 bases between the two ends. The CDR3 sequence is 14 residues long. CDR3 in DNA: TGTGCCAGCAGACGGACGGCGGGTTCTTACGAGCAGTACTTC. Protein sequence: CASRRTAGSYEQYF. Filled out from reference TRBV2 and TRBJ2-7, the complete variable domain reads EPEVTQTPSHQVTQMGQEVILRCVPISNHLYFYWYRQILGQKVEFLVSFYNNEISEKSEIFDDQFSVERPDGSNFTLKIRSTKLEDSAMYFCASRRTAGSYEQYFGPGTRLTVT.

The chain has TRBV5-1 and TRBJ1-1; no clear D. Germline V gene data show CDR1 as SGHRS and CDR2 as YFSETQ. The CDR3 contains 15 residues. Trimming took 3 bases from V and 1 from J, leaving 13 bases between them. The CDR3, as DNA: TGCGCCAGCAGCTCGACTAATAAGGAGAACACTGAAGCTTTCTTT. Its protein product is CASSSTNKENTEAFF. Complete variable domain (other parts from reference TRBV5-1 and TRBJ1-1): KAGVTQTPRYLIKTRGQQVTLSCSPISGHRSVSWYQQTPGQGLQFLFEYFSETQRNKGNFPGRFSGRQFSNSRSEMNVSTLELGDSALYLCASSSTNKENTEAFFGQGTRLTVV.

The chain has TRBV5-6 and TRBJ1-2; D is perhaps TRBD1 (6 bases). Germline V CDR1 and CDR2: SGHDT, YYEEEE. V lost 3 bases, J lost 2 bases, and 8 bases lay in between. CDR3 length equals 13 residues. This chain's CDR3 is CASSSQGNYGYTF. CDR3 DNA sequence: TGTGCCAGCAGCTCCCAGGGGAACTATGGCTACACCTTC.

DNA of the CDR3: TGTGCCAGCAGCAGGGGACTGAACACTGAAGCTTTCTTT. Amino acids: CASSRGLNTEAFF. This sequence joins TRBV6-5 and TRBJ1-1; D is perhaps TRBD1 (6 bases). V gave up 6 bases and J gave up 0 bases, with 8 bases separating them. CDR1 and CDR2 from the germline V gene are MNHEY and SVGAGI. CDR3 size: 13 residues.

V gene TRBV7-3 combines with J gene TRBJ2-6, with TRBD2 as a possible D gene (5 bases). The V end was cut by 6 bases, the J end by 1 base, with 13 bases between. The CDR3 runs 16 residues. CDR1 is SGHTA, CDR2 FQGTGA, per germline. CDR3 loop: CASSSNGLSGANVLTF. CDR3 nucleotide sequence: TGTGCCAGCAGTTCTAATGGACTTTCTGGGGCCAACGTCCTGACTTTC.

V is TRBV18 and J is TRBJ2-7; D may be TRBD1 (5 bases). The CDR3 has 13 amino acids. The V end lost 1 base, the J end lost 3 bases, and 7 bases lay between the germline ends. Germline CDR1 KGHSH, CDR2 LQKENI. CDR3 coding DNA: TGTGCCAGCTCACCACAGACAGACTACGAGCAGTACTTC. This translates into CASSPQTDYEQYF.